The T cell receptor (beta chain) under discussion was sequenced for a study of OX40 agonist ivuxolimab in advanced cancers. CDR3 length: 13 residues. Germline V lookup: CDR1 MNHEY, CDR2 SVGAGI. V gave up 2 bases and J gave up 2 bases, with 6 bases separating them. Study observations and caveats: Expanded clones belonging to CD8+ T cells outnumbered, on average, those of CD4+.

Generated by immunoSEQ multiplex PCR, the TCRdb table keeps only in-frame clones and is missing some. The table includes approximately 60,000 clones, around 84% detected once. Worth noting for this clone: Its antigen is still unknown.

This chain connects TRBV6-5 to TRBJ2-5; D is unresolved. The receptor was isolated from an adult with an advanced solid tumor such as melanoma, head and neck, liver or kidney cancer. Sequencing used CD4+ or CD8+ T cells sorted from blood, obtained in a trial of the OX40 agonist ivuxolimab. The DNA of the CDR3 is TGTGCCAGCAGTTACGCTAGGCAAGAGACCCAGTACTTC. Translating it yields CASSYARQETQYF.